A selection of T cell receptor beta chains follows, all from one sample in a study of blood T cell repertoires in COVID-19. The repertoire was sequenced with immunoSEQ multiplex PCR; TCRdb's copy has only in-frame clones and lacks some. This sample has under 100,000 clones, with under 90% found just once. What was sequenced was peripheral blood. The receptor set was obtained from a woman aged 35 to 49 with active or convalescent COVID-19. Each CDR3 is given with its conserved first and last residue. The order of the fields is clone size, D gene, V gene, J gene, CDR3 protein, CDR3 DNA. D genes are given only for firm matches. Clone size appears in some rows only: once, few, many, or a class for an expanded clone.

size: .; D: TRBD2; V: TRBV19; J: TRBJ2-1; CDR3: CASRGGGASYNEQFF; DNA: TGTGCCAGTAGGGGCGGGGGGGCCTCCTACAATGAGCAGTTCTTC
size: .; D: TRBD1; V: TRBV5-8; J: TRBJ2-3; CDR3: CASSFTGANTQYF; DNA: TGTGCCAGCAGCTTTACAGGGGCGAATACGCAGTATTTT
size: .; D: .; V: TRBV21-1; J: TRBJ1-1; CDR3: CASRSRERPPGFGTEAFF; DNA: TGTGCCAGCAGGAGCCGGGAGAGACCCCCGGGGTTTGGCACTGAAGCTTTCTTT
size: .; D: .; V: TRBV6-4; J: TRBJ2-7; CDR3: CASRRTATPYEQYF; DNA: TGTGCCAGCAGGCGGACAGCTACCCCCTACGAGCAGTACTTC
size: .; D: .; V: TRBV7-9; J: TRBJ2-1; CDR3: CASSLGEFDSYNEQFF; DNA: TGTGCCAGCAGCTTAGGAGAGTTCGACTCCTACAATGAGCAGTTCTTC
size: .; D: .; V: TRBV10-2; J: TRBJ1-4; CDR3: CASSDRASEKLFF; DNA: TGCGCCAGCAGTGACAGGGCATCTGAAAAACTGTTTTTT
size: .; D: TRBD2; V: TRBV19; J: TRBJ2-1; CDR3: CASSTQGLAGGNEQFF; DNA: TGTGCCAGTAGTACTCAGGGACTAGCGGGAGGCAATGAGCAGTTCTTC
size: .; D: .; V: TRBV28; J: TRBJ1-1; CDR3: CASIRQSMNTEAFF; DNA: TGTGCCAGCATTCGACAGAGCATGAACACTGAAGCTTTCTTT
size: .; D: TRBD2; V: TRBV7-2; J: TRBJ2-3; CDR3: CATTIGRAPDTQYF; DNA: TGTGCCACCACCATCGGGAGGGCCCCAGATACGCAGTATTTT
size: few; D: TRBD2; V: TRBV7-9; J: TRBJ2-5; CDR3: CASSRSGGPETQYF; DNA: TGTGCCAGCAGCCGATCGGGGGGGCCTGAGACCCAGTACTTC
size: .; D: TRBD1; V: TRBV6-5; J: TRBJ1-6; CDR3: CASSGGQDNSPLHF; DNA: TGTGCCAGCAGCGGCGGACAGGATAATTCACCCCTCCACTTT
size: .; D: .; V: TRBV25-1; J: TRBJ1-5; CDR3: CASSGTGLQPQHF; DNA: TGTGCCAGCAGTGGTACAGGGCTTCAGCCCCAGCATTTT
size: .; D: .; V: TRBV19; J: TRBJ1-2; CDR3: CASSSGSSYGYTF; DNA: TGTGCCAGTAGTTCCGGTAGTAGCTATGGCTACACCTTC
size: once; D: TRBD1; V: TRBV5-1; J: TRBJ1-1; CDR3: CASSGTGDMNTEAFF; DNA: TGCGCCAGCAGTGGGACAGGCGATATGAACACTGAAGCTTTCTTT
size: .; D: .; V: TRBV25-1; J: TRBJ2-3; CDR3: CASSDSPRVDTQYF; DNA: TGTGCCAGCAGTGACAGTCCTAGAGTAGATACGCAGTATTTT
size: .; D: TRBD1; V: TRBV30; J: TRBJ1-4; CDR3: CAWATGTGSEKLFF; DNA: TGTGCCTGGGCAACCGGGACAGGGTCTGAAAAACTGTTTTTT
size: .; D: .; V: TRBV2; J: TRBJ2-5; CDR3: CASSDAGWETQYF; DNA: TGTGCCAGCAGTGATGCAGGGTGGGAGACCCAGTACTTC
size: once; D: TRBD1; V: TRBV12-3/TRBV12-4; J: TRBJ2-1; CDR3: CASSLRGREFF; DNA: TGTGCCAGCAGTCTCAGGGGGCGGGAGTTCTTC
size: once; D: .; V: TRBV9; J: TRBJ1-2; CDR3: CASSESTHPNYGYTF; DNA: TGTGCCAGCAGCGAGTCGACACATCCGAACTATGGCTACACCTTC
size: .; D: .; V: TRBV15; J: TRBJ2-1; CDR3: CATSREGGYNEQFF; DNA: TGTGCCACCAGCAGAGAAGGGGGTTACAATGAGCAGTTCTTC
size: .; D: .; V: TRBV4-3; J: TRBJ2-7; CDR3: CASSQDWGGPYEQYF; DNA: TGCGCCAGCAGCCAAGACTGGGGGGGCCCCTACGAGCAGTACTTC
size: .; D: .; V: TRBV30; J: TRBJ1-3; CDR3: CAWKRTRSGNTIYF; DNA: TGTGCATGGAAAAGGACTCGCTCTGGAAACACCATATATTTT
size: .; D: .; V: TRBV2; J: TRBJ1-1; CDR3: CASSEAARGLNTEAFF; DNA: TGTGCCAGCAGTGAAGCGGCCAGAGGACTCAACACTGAAGCTTTCTTT
size: .; D: TRBD2; V: TRBV18; J: TRBJ2-3; CDR3: CASSPGTSGGAHTDTQYF; DNA: TGTGCCAGCTCACCCGGGACTAGCGGGGGGGCCCACACAGATACGCAGTATTTT
size: .; D: TRBD2; V: TRBV11-3; J: TRBJ2-4; CDR3: CASSLVPSGSFGAKNIQYF; DNA: TGTGCCAGCAGCTTAGTCCCTAGCGGGAGTTTTGGGGCCAAAAACATTCAGTACTTC
size: few; D: TRBD1; V: TRBV6-6; J: TRBJ2-7; CDR3: CASSYGTGGGEQYF; DNA: TGTGCCAGCAGTTACGGGACAGGGGGGGGCGAGCAGTACTTC
size: once; D: .; V: TRBV7-8; J: TRBJ2-3; CDR3: CASSPFLDTQYF; DNA: TGTGCCAGCAGCCCCTTTCTCGATACGCAGTATTTT
size: .; D: .; V: TRBV9; J: TRBJ1-1; CDR3: CASSVAQGEAEAFF; DNA: TGTGCCAGCAGCGTAGCTCAGGGCGAGGCTGAAGCTTTCTTT
size: .; D: .; V: TRBV7-6; J: TRBJ2-2; CDR3: CASSSSYTGELFF; DNA: TGTGCCAGCAGCTCGAGCTATACCGGGGAGCTGTTTTTT
size: .; D: .; V: TRBV11-2; J: TRBJ2-1; CDR3: CASSLGQSNEQFF; DNA: TGTGCCAGCAGCTTAGGTCAGTCTAATGAGCAGTTCTTC
size: .; D: TRBD1; V: TRBV6-5; J: TRBJ2-1; CDR3: CASSYSGQGNNEQFF; DNA: TGTGCCAGCAGTTACTCCGGACAGGGAAACAATGAGCAGTTCTTC
size: once; D: .; V: TRBV7-8; J: TRBJ1-3; CDR3: CASSLVPTGNTIYF; DNA: TGTGCCAGCAGCTTAGTACCTACTGGAAACACCATATATTTT
size: .; D: .; V: TRBV28; J: TRBJ2-7; CDR3: CASMTRQRSSYEQYF; DNA: TGTGCCAGCATGACGCGTCAGCGGAGCTCCTACGAGCAGTACTTC
size: .; D: .; V: TRBV6-6; J: TRBJ1-2; CDR3: CASRPHWGANYGYTF; DNA: TGTGCCAGCAGGCCCCACTGGGGCGCGAACTATGGCTACACCTTC
size: .; D: .; V: TRBV7-3; J: TRBJ2-3; CDR3: CASGGGGTDTQYF; DNA: TGTGCCAGTGGGGGCGGAGGTACAGATACGCAGTATTTT
size: .; D: TRBD1; V: TRBV5-4; J: TRBJ1-1; CDR3: CASSYGQGLNTEAFF; DNA: TGTGCCAGCAGCTATGGACAGGGGTTGAACACTGAAGCTTTCTTT
size: .; D: .; V: TRBV11-2; J: TRBJ1-5; CDR3: CASSPVSGDQPQHF; DNA: TGTGCCAGCAGCCCGGTCTCCGGGGATCAGCCCCAGCATTTT
size: few; D: .; V: TRBV5-5; J: TRBJ1-2; CDR3: CASSLARDYGYTF; DNA: TGTGCCAGCAGCTTGGCCAGGGACTATGGCTACACCTTC
size: .; D: TRBD1; V: TRBV3-1/TRBV3-2; J: TRBJ1-1; CDR3: CASSQKGAGEAFF; DNA: TGTGCCAGCAGCCAAAAGGGGGCGGGTGAAGCTTTCTTT
size: .; D: .; V: TRBV30; J: TRBJ2-5; CDR3: CAWSVLRGRETQYF; DNA: TGTGCCTGGAGTGTACTCAGGGGACGAGAGACCCAGTACTTC
size: .; D: .; V: TRBV6-1; J: TRBJ2-1; CDR3: CASSDVREEGFRVEQFF; DNA: TGTGCCAGCAGTGACGTCAGGGAGGAGGGTTTTAGGGTTGAGCAGTTCTTC
size: .; D: TRBD1; V: TRBV15; J: TRBJ1-3; CDR3: CATSRSDRGENTIYF; DNA: TGTGCCACCAGCAGATCCGACAGGGGCGAAAACACCATATATTTT
size: once; D: .; V: TRBV18; J: TRBJ2-5; CDR3: CASSSGEGETQYF; DNA: TGTGCCAGCTCATCCGGGGAAGGAGAGACCCAGTACTTC
size: .; D: .; V: TRBV2; J: TRBJ1-6; CDR3: CASSPGTTYNSPLHF; DNA: TGTGCCAGCAGTCCCGGGACAACCTATAATTCACCCCTCCACTTT
size: .; D: TRBD1; V: TRBV6-1; J: TRBJ1-5; CDR3: CASSEAGTGFNQPQHF; DNA: TGTGCCAGCAGTGAAGCGGGGACAGGGTTCAATCAGCCCCAGCATTTT
size: .; D: TRBD1; V: TRBV10-3; J: TRBJ1-2; CDR3: CAISGDRAGYTF; DNA: TGTGCCATCAGTGGGGACAGGGCGGGCTACACCTTC
size: .; D: TRBD2; V: TRBV2; J: TRBJ2-1; CDR3: CASIRLAGYNEQFF; DNA: TGTGCCAGCATAAGACTAGCGGGGTACAATGAGCAGTTCTTC
size: .; D: .; V: TRBV9; J: TRBJ2-1; CDR3: CASSVVSRGPNEQFF; DNA: TGTGCCAGCAGCGTAGTGTCTAGAGGGCCTAATGAGCAGTTCTTC
size: .; D: TRBD1; V: TRBV5-5; J: TRBJ2-2; CDR3: CASSTSMGQGAYTGELFF; DNA: TGTGCCAGCAGCACCTCCATGGGACAGGGGGCTTACACCGGGGAGCTGTTTTTT
size: once; D: TRBD1; V: TRBV24-1; J: TRBJ2-3; CDR3: CATSDPYRGFTDTQYF; DNA: TGTGCCACCAGTGATCCTTACAGGGGATTCACAGATACGCAGTATTTT
size: .; D: TRBD2; V: TRBV30; J: TRBJ2-5; CDR3: CAWSALGGGQETQYF; DNA: TGTGCCTGGAGTGCCCTGGGCGGGGGCCAAGAGACCCAGTACTTC
size: .; D: TRBD1; V: TRBV7-2; J: TRBJ2-6; CDR3: CASSSRQGSLAGANVLTF; DNA: TGTGCCAGCAGCTCCAGACAGGGTTCCCTCGCCGGGGCCAACGTCCTGACTTTC
size: .; D: TRBD1; V: TRBV2; J: TRBJ2-2; CDR3: CASRDRPNTGELFF; DNA: TGTGCCAGCAGGGACAGGCCGAACACCGGGGAGCTGTTTTTT
size: .; D: .; V: TRBV27; J: TRBJ2-3; CDR3: CASSLGELTDTQYF; DNA: TGTGCCAGCAGTTTAGGAGAGCTCACAGATACGCAGTATTTT
size: .; D: TRBD2; V: TRBV5-1; J: TRBJ2-1; CDR3: CASSLVAGDSEQFF; DNA: TGCGCCAGCAGCTTGGTAGCGGGGGACAGTGAGCAGTTCTTC